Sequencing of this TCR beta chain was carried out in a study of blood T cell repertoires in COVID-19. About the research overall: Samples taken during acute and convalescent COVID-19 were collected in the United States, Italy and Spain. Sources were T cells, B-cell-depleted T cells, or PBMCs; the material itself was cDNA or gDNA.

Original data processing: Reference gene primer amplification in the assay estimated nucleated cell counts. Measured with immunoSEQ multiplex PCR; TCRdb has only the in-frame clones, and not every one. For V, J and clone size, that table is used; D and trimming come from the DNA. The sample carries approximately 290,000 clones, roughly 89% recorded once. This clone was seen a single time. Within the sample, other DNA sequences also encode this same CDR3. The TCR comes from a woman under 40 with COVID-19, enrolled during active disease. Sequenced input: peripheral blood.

CDR3 sequence (DNA): TGTGCCAGCAGCTTAGTGGGGGGCTCCTACGAGCAGTACTTC. Translation gives CASSLVGGSYEQYF. J is TRBJ2-7 and V is TRBV11-2; TRBD2 is a possible D gene (6 bases). The CDR3 is 14 residues long. From germline, CDR1 is SGHAT and CDR2 FQNNGV. V lost 1 base and J lost 0, with 7 bases in between.